These T cell receptor beta chains were read from a single sample in a study of OX40 agonist ivuxolimab in advanced cancers. The repertoire was sequenced with immunoSEQ multiplex PCR; TCRdb's copy has only in-frame clones and lacks some. The sample has about 99,000 clones, more than 95% seen once; the top ten hold 2%. The material sequenced was CD4+ or CD8+ T cells sorted from blood, taken in a trial of the OX40 agonist ivuxolimab. These receptors were taken from an adult with an advanced solid tumor such as melanoma, head and neck, liver or kidney cancer. Each CDR3 is given without its conserved first and last residue. The order of the fields is CDR3 length, J gene, V gene, CDR3 protein.

>13|TRBJ1-2|TRBV19
ASSIGRQTNYGYT
>16|TRBJ2-7|TRBV5-4
ASSQELSPGLAGYEQY
>13|TRBJ2-7|TRBV19
ASSIGQGNSYEQY
>12|TRBJ2-1|TRBV6-1
ASSEGPSYNEQF
>12|TRBJ2-3|TRBV11-2
ASSLGQWADTQY
>13|TRBJ2-1|TRBV5-1
ASSDGEGWHNEQF
>10|TRBJ2-7|TRBV28
ASSLATYEQY
>13|TRBJ2-5|TRBV2
ASTRGLAGEETQY
>15|TRBJ2-3|TRBV2
ASSERLAGMRTDTQY
>12|TRBJ1-1|TRBV29-1
SVPGGQGDTEAF
>14|TRBJ2-1|TRBV28
ASSGLAGISYNEQF
>13|TRBJ2-1|TRBV27
ASSLQGGSYNEQF
>12|TRBJ2-7|TRBV9
ASSHSLGRYEQY
>14|TRBJ2-3|TRBV7-8
ASSLGPRALTDTQY
>14|TRBJ2-5|TRBV19
ASSKGLAGSRETQY
>13|TRBJ2-5|TRBV13
ASRHTQGAQETQY
>14|TRBJ2-3|TRBV9
ASSGGLAGGTDTQY
>12|TRBJ2-7|TRBV5-5
ASSLGHVDYEQY
>15|.|TRBV21-1
ASSKPPPAGTTYEQY
>12|TRBJ2-1|TRBV7-9
ASSLDSSYNEQF
>12|TRBJ1-1|TRBV19
ASSIVHGGTEAF
>15|TRBJ2-7|TRBV28
ASSPLIGQLDSYEQY
>13|TRBJ1-5|TRBV4-2
ASSLSPRGDQPQH
>13|TRBJ1-1|TRBV10-1
ASSGRGQGNTEAF
>12|TRBJ2-7|TRBV27
ASSLAGRGYEQY
>14|TRBJ2-3|TRBV18
ASSPSDNSAADTQY
>13|TRBJ1-2|TRBV19
ASSWGSAGNYGYT
>11|TRBJ2-7|TRBV2
ASSETGFHEQY
>14|TRBJ2-1|TRBV19
ASSTSGGVPYNEQF
>15|TRBJ2-7|TRBV5-1
ASSFGLAGGPSYEQY
>13|TRBJ2-3|TRBV19
ASSFIAVSTDTQY
>15|TRBJ1-4|TRBV5-1
ASSLDETGSQDEKLF
>10|TRBJ2-7|TRBV5-4
ASSLESYEQY
>14|TRBJ2-2|TRBV5-4
ASSFSGTGLTGELF
>15|TRBJ1-1|TRBV21-1
ASIPNRPQGLNTEAF
>13|TRBJ2-1|TRBV7-6
ASSLGRGIGNEQF